This is a list of T cell receptor beta chains from one sample in a study of T cell clonotyping in hematopoietic cell transplantation. Clones were read by immunoSEQ multiplex PCR, and TCRdb kept only the in-frame ones, dropping some. The sample shows roughly 4,700 clones, less than 95% of them seen only once. The sequenced material came from peripheral blood mononuclear cells. Receptor source: a man aged 40-50 years in good health. Some clones in this sample may be carry-over from other donors' samples. The CDR3 runs from the conserved cysteine through the conserved F or W. The order of the fields is clone size, D gene, J gene, V gene, CDR3 DNA, CDR3 protein. A D gene is named only where the DNA matches it firmly. Some rows have no size entry. The others give once, few or many, or a class for an expanded clone.

>-|-|TRBJ1-5|TRBV27
TGTGCCAGCAGAGATCAGCGGTTCAACAATCAGCCCCAGCATTTT
CASRDQRFNNQPQHF
>-|-|TRBJ2-3|TRBV5-6
TGTGCCAGCAGCCCCCTTGTGAAAAGAGGGATCCAAAGCACAGATACGCAGTATTTT
CASSPLVKRGIQSTDTQYF
>-|-|TRBJ2-3|TRBV6-4
TGTGCCAGCAGGGCCTCCAGCACAGATACGCAGTATTTT
CASRASSTDTQYF
>-|TRBD2|TRBJ2-3|TRBV19
TGTGCCAGTAGTTGGACTAGCGGGGATACGCAGTATTTT
CASSWTSGDTQYF
>-|TRBD1|TRBJ2-3|TRBV2
TGTGCCAGCATTCGCGACAGGGGCACAGATACGCAGTATTTT
CASIRDRGTDTQYF
>-|TRBD2|TRBJ2-3|TRBV19
TGTGCCAGTAGTATAACGGGGGGAACAGATACGCAGTATTTT
CASSITGGTDTQYF
>-|-|TRBJ1-1|TRBV19
TGTGCCAGTAGTATGTGGGGCAGGGACACTGAAGCTTTCTTT
CASSMWGRDTEAFF
>-|-|TRBJ2-1|TRBV4-1
TGCGCCAGTAAAGCGGCCAGGGAGTCCTACAATGAGCAGTTCTTC
CASKAARESYNEQFF
>-|-|TRBJ2-6|TRBV5-1
TGCGCCAGCAGCTTGGGGAGCTCTGGGGCCAACGTCCTGACTTTC
CASSLGSSGANVLTF
>-|-|TRBJ2-7|TRBV5-1
TGCGCCAGCAGCTTCGAGGGTCGTAACTACGAGCAGTACTTC
CASSFEGRNYEQYF
>-|TRBD2|TRBJ2-1|TRBV9
TGTGCCAGCAGCCTCGGGACTAGCGCCTTGGCTTCCTACAATGAGCAGTTCTTC
CASSLGTSALASYNEQFF
>-|TRBD1|TRBJ2-3|TRBV19
TGTGCCAGTACCCCCGGGACAGCTAACACAGATACGCAGTATTTT
CASTPGTANTDTQYF
>-|TRBD1|TRBJ1-2|TRBV7-9
TGTGCCAGCAGCTCCACCGGGACAGAAAACTATGGCTACACCTTC
CASSSTGTENYGYTF
>-|-|TRBJ1-3|TRBV7-6
TGTGCCAGCAGCAACAGGGTTGGAAACACCATATATTTT
CASSNRVGNTIYF
>-|TRBD1|TRBJ1-5|TRBV28
TGTGCCAGCAGCCTGGGGGGGTCGGGACAGGGGTATTTTATTTTTAGCAATCAGCCCCAGCATTTT
CASSLGGSGQGYFIFSNQPQHF
>-|-|TRBJ2-3|TRBV6-4
TGTGCCAGCAGTGAGGGCGGGGAGAGTGATACGCAGTATTTT
CASSEGGESDTQYF
>-|TRBD2|TRBJ2-1|TRBV7-9
TGTGCCAGCAGGTCTTCGGCTAGCGGATACAATGAGCAGTTCTTC
CASRSSASGYNEQFF
>few|-|TRBJ1-5|TRBV11-2
TGTGCCAGCAGCCCCTCGATCGGGGGCCAGCCCCAGCATTTT
CASSPSIGGQPQHF
>-|TRBD1|TRBJ2-7|TRBV11-2
TGTGCCAGCAGCCAAAGGGGTGGGACAGGGGGCCCCAACCCCTACGAGCAGTACTTC
CASSQRGGTGGPNPYEQYF
>once|-|TRBJ2-7|TRBV6-1
TGTGCCAGCAGACCTACGCTTGGGGGGCAGTACTTC
CASRPTLGGQYF
>-|-|TRBJ1-2|TRBV7-8
TGTGCCAGCAGCCCCCCTACGGGGCAGTGGAACTATGGCTACACCTTC
CASSPPTGQWNYGYTF
>-|-|TRBJ1-1|TRBV4-3
TGCGCCAGCAGCCAAGGAGGCCCCGCGGGAGCTTTCTTT
CASSQGGPAGAFF
>-|-|TRBJ1-2|TRBV7-8
TGTGCCAGCGGTGGGGGCGCGATCTATGGCTACACCTTC
CASGGGAIYGYTF
>-|-|TRBJ2-1|TRBV5-1
TGCGCCAGCAGCTTGGCAGGGATCGCCTACAATGAGCAGTTCTTC
CASSLAGIAYNEQFF
>-|TRBD1|TRBJ2-3|TRBV27
TGTGCCAGCACTCAGGACAGGGGGGCTACGCAGTATTTT
CASTQDRGATQYF
>-|TRBD2|TRBJ2-5|TRBV5-1
TGCGCCAGCAGCCCCGGGACTAGCGGGAGATGGCGAGAGACCCAGTACTTC
CASSPGTSGRWRETQYF
>-|TRBD1|TRBJ2-7|TRBV6-5
TGTGCCAGCAGGGAAAGGGGGCCATACGAGCAGTACTTC
CASRERGPYEQYF
>-|-|TRBJ2-5|TRBV25-1
TGTGCCAGCAGTGTCCGGGCGGCGGGGGAGACCCAGTACTTC
CASSVRAAGETQYF
>-|TRBD1|TRBJ1-1|TRBV6-1
TGTGCCAGCACCGGGACAGGGGTAAGGACTGAAGCTTTCTTT
CASTGTGVRTEAFF
>-|TRBD2|TRBJ2-3|TRBV10-3
TGTGCCATCAGGCAGGGACTAGCGGCCTCCGGTACGCAGTATTTT
CAIRQGLAASGTQYF
>-|TRBD1|TRBJ1-4|TRBV5-1
TGCGCCAGCAGCTTGGGACAGGGAGGTGAAAAACTGTTTTTT
CASSLGQGGEKLFF
>-|-|TRBJ2-3|TRBV7-3
TGTGCCAGCAGCTTTTTTGGGTCCACAGATACGCAGTATTTT
CASSFFGSTDTQYF
>-|TRBD1|TRBJ1-4|TRBV19
TGTGCCAGTAGTATAGGCGGGACAGACTATGAAAAACTGTTTTTT
CASSIGGTDYEKLFF
>-|TRBD2|TRBJ2-1|TRBV5-4
TGTGCCAGCAGTTTCAGACAGTTAGCGGGAGGTGTGGATGAGCAGTTCTTC
CASSFRQLAGGVDEQFF
>once|TRBD1|TRBJ2-7|TRBV7-2
TGTGCCAGCAGCGCCCGGACAGGAGCCTACGAGCAGTACTTC
CASSARTGAYEQYF
>-|-|TRBJ2-3|TRBV7-2
TGTGCCAGCAGCTTCACCCCACAGGGTGCAGATACGCAGTATTTT
CASSFTPQGADTQYF